This T cell receptor (beta chain) was observed in a study of vaccination and CD4 T cells after COVID-19. On the study more broadly: The stimulus for the cells was overlapping spike peptides derived from SARS-CoV-2, HCoV-NL63, HCoV-OC43 and HCoV-229E.

About this clonotype itself: No antigen is known for it.

An Oncomine TCR Beta short-read assay was used to sequence the DNA from cultured CD4+ T cells. Cultured CD4+ T cells were the source of extracted genomic DNA. TCRdb passed the PCR reads through MiXCR, listing each CDR3 protein once. The repertoire holds about 6,800 distinct CDR3 sequences, with around 35% as singletons. Overall study findings and caveats: Convalescent patients had a median about 86% of post-vaccine SARS-CoV-2-reactive clones that were detected only after vaccination, not before it. Relatively few convalescent patients and no early post-infection timepoints were analyzed.

As to treatment: approximately 10-day PBMC culture with coronavirus spike peptide pools or control peptides (ViraFEST assay). CD4+ T cells that came from the unexposed donor were collected before the COVID-19 pandemic (2011-2018). This CDR3 contains 13 residues. The ends were cut back, 3 bases at V and 4 bases at J, with 13 bases in the middle. The V gene's germline CDR1 is SQVTM and CDR2 ANQGSEA. The V and J genes are TRBV29-1 and TRBJ2-7; D may be TRBD1 (6 bases). Sequencing input: CD4+ T cells from blood, cultured in vitro. The clonotype originates from a human donor in good health. The CDR3 nucleotides read TGCAGCGTTGATGGGCCAGGGGCTTACGAGCAGTACTTC. Its protein product is CSVDGPGAYEQYF.